This is a list of T cell receptor beta chains from one sample in a study of T cell changes during pregnancy in multiple sclerosis. Clones were sequenced by immunoSEQ multiplex PCR, and TCRdb holds only the in-frame ones, with some missing. This sample yields 90,000 to 130,000 clones, of which around nine tenths are seen a single time; over 1.5% belongs to the top ten. The sequencing used peripheral blood, collected in the third trimester of pregnancy. These receptor sequences come from a female donor with multiple sclerosis, enrolled in a pregnancy study. Each CDR3 is given with its conserved first and last residue. The D gene is left open where the match is weak. The size field is filled for only some rows; it gives once, few, many or a size class.

D,J,length,V,size,DNA,CDR3
TRBD1,TRBJ1-4,14,TRBV14,.,TGTGCCAGCAGCCCTCGCGGGACAGGAGAAAAACTGTTTTTT,CASSPRGTGEKLFF
.,TRBJ1-1,13,TRBV7-6,few,TGTGCCAGCAGCTTAGCGGGCCCGAGTGAAGCTTTCTTT,CASSLAGPSEAFF
.,TRBJ1-1,13,TRBV5-1,.,TGCGCCAGCAGCTGGCAGGCGAACACTGAAGCTTTCTTT,CASSWQANTEAFF
TRBD1,TRBJ1-4,15,TRBV5-4,once,TGTGCCAGCAGCCGGGGGGGACAGTCTAATGAAAAACTGTTTTTT,CASSRGGQSNEKLFF
TRBD1,TRBJ2-7,16,TRBV30,.,TGTGCCTGGAGTGCCCGACCGGGACAGTTATACTACGAGCAGTACTTC,CAWSARPGQLYYEQYF
.,TRBJ1-1,13,TRBV11-3,.,TGTGCCAGCAGCTCATCAGGGGACACTGAAGCTTTCTTT,CASSSSGDTEAFF
TRBD1,TRBJ2-1,17,TRBV19,.,TGTGCCAGTAGTATTGGTCGTGGGGACAGGGCGTCCAATGAGCAGTTCTTC,CASSIGRGDRASNEQFF
.,TRBJ1-6,14,TRBV6-1,.,TGTGCCAGCCTAGATGGCTCCTATAATTCACCCCTCCACTTT,CASLDGSYNSPLHF
.,TRBJ2-6,14,TRBV25-1,once,TGTGCCAGCAGTGGAGATACTGGGGCCAACGTCCTGACTTTC,CASSGDTGANVLTF
TRBD2,TRBJ2-2,17,TRBV19,.,TGTGCCAGTAGTCCAGGGACTAGCGTTATGTACACCGGGGAGCTGTTTTTT,CASSPGTSVMYTGELFF
.,TRBJ2-7,15,TRBV27,.,TGTGCCAGCAGGCCCACAGGGCACAAGGCCTACGAGCAGTACTTC,CASRPTGHKAYEQYF
.,TRBJ2-7,15,TRBV7-9,once,TGTGCCAGCAGCCCCCCAGGGAGGGGGGACCACGAGCAGTACTTC,CASSPPGRGDHEQYF
.,TRBJ2-2,16,TRBV5-1,.,TGCGCCAGCAGATTCACAGGACAGTCGAACACCGGGGAGCTGTTTTTT,CASRFTGQSNTGELFF
TRBD1,TRBJ1-1,17,TRBV15,.,TGTGCCACCAGCAGAGAATACGAGGGGGCTTTGAACACTGAAGCTTTCTTT,CATSREYEGALNTEAFF
.,TRBJ1-3,11,TRBV30,.,TGTGCCTGGGTCCCAAGAAACACCATATATTTT,CAWVPRNTIYF
.,TRBJ1-1,14,TRBV18,.,TGTGCCAGCTCAACCGGGACATTAAACACTGAAGCTTTCTTT,CASSTGTLNTEAFF
TRBD1,TRBJ2-1,14,TRBV10-2,once,TGCGCCAGCAGTAGACCGGGACAGGGGAATGAGCAGTTCTTC,CASSRPGQGNEQFF
.,TRBJ1-5,15,TRBV19,.,TGTGCCAGTAAAGGTTGGCAGGGCGGCAATCAGCCCCAGCATTTT,CASKGWQGGNQPQHF
TRBD2,TRBJ2-1,16,TRBV9,.,TGTGCCAGCAGCCCTACCGAAGGACTAGCGAACAATGAGCAGTTCTTC,CASSPTEGLANNEQFF
TRBD2,TRBJ2-1,17,TRBV9,.,TGTGCCAGCAGCCCGAGCTCTCGCGGGAGGATGGTCAATGAGCAGTTCTTC,CASSPSSRGRMVNEQFF
.,TRBJ1-4,11,TRBV20-1,.,TGCAGTGCGGACAGAGCCGAAAAACTGTTTTTT,CSADRAEKLFF
.,TRBJ2-7,15,TRBV27,.,TGTGCCAGCAGCTCTCGTGAGGGACTTTACTACGAGCAGTACTTC,CASSSREGLYYEQYF